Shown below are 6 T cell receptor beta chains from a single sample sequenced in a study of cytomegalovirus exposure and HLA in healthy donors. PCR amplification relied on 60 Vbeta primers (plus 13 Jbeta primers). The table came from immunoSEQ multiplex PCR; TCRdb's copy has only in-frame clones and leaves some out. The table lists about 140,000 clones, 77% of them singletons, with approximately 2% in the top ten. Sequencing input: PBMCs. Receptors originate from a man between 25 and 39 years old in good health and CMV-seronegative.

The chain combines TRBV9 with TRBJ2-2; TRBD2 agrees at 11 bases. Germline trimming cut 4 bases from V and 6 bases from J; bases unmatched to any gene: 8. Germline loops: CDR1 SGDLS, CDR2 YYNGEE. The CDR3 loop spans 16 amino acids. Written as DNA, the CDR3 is TGTGCCAGCAGCAAGGCTAGCGGGAGGCTATCCGGGGAGCTGTTTTTT. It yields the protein CASSKASGRLSGELFF.

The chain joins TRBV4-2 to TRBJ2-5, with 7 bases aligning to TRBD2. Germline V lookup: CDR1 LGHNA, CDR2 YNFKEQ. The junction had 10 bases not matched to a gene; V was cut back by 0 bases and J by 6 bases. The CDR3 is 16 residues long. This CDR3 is CASSQDLEGGRQTQYF. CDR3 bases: TGTGCCAGCAGCCAAGATCTGGAGGGAGGGCGGCAGACCCAGTACTTC.

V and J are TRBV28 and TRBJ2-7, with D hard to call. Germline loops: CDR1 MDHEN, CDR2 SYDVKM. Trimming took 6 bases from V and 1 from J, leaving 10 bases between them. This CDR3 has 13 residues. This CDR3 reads CASSRVISYEQYF. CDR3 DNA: TGTGCCAGCAGCCGGGTCATTTCCTACGAGCAGTACTTC.

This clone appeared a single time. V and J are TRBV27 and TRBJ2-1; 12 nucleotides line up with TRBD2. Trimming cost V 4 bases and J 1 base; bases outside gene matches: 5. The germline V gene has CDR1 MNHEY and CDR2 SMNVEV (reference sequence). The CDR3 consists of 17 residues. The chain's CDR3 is CASSSTTSGRSYNEQFF. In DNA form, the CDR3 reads TGTGCCAGCAGTTCGACGACTAGCGGGAGATCCTACAATGAGCAGTTCTTC.

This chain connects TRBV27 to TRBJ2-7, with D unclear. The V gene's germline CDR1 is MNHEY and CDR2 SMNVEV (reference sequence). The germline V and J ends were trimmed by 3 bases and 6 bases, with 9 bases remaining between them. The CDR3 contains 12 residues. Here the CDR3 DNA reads TGTGCCAGCAGTTTCTTTCCGGGCGAGCAGTACTTC. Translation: CASSFFPGEQYF.

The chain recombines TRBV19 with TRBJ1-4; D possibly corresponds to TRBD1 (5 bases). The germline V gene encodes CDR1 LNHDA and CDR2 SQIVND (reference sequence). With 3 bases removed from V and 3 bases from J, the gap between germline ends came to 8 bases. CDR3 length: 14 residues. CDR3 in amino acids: CASSIGGANEKLFF. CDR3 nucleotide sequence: TGTGCCAGTAGTATCGGGGGGGCTAATGAAAAACTGTTTTTT.